The T cell receptor (beta chain) under discussion was sequenced for a study of T cells in Graves' hyperthyroidism and ophthalmopathy. RNA transcripts provided the source from which TCR beta CDR3 regions were amplified. When the TCR CDR3 underwent first-round RT-PCR, the HTBI primer set was used. From the multiplex PCR reads, TCRdb called clonotypes with MiXCR, one entry per CDR3 protein. Among around 620,000 distinct CDR3 sequences, approximately 14% were seen once, and the ten largest hold roughly 7.1%. CDR1 is MNHEY, CDR2 SVGEGT, per germline. The ends were cut back, 0 bases at V and 6 bases at J, with 21 bases in the middle. This CDR3 spans 17 amino acids. Any patient presenting with uncontrolled infection, other autoimmune disease, pregnancy or lactation was left out.

The V and J genes are TRBV6-2 or TRBV6-3 and TRBJ2-7; D possibly matches TRBD1 or TRBD2 (5 bases each). Sequenced: blood. This TCR came from a woman between 18 and 29 years old with Graves' ophthalmopathy. DNA of the CDR3: TGTGCCAGCAGTTACTCGGGGACCGGCTTACCCTTGGGCGAGCAGTACTTC. Translated: CASSYSGTGLPLGEQYF.